The sequence of this TCR beta chain was determined in a study of Ad26.COV2.S vaccination and SARS-CoV-2 variants. On the study more broadly: Each vaccinee took Ad26.COV2.S intramuscularly, once or twice 56 days apart.

This clone was seen once. The germline gives CDR1 SNHLY, CDR2 FYNNEI. Trimming removed 3 bases at V and 3 bases at J, with 9 bases between. The CDR3 has 13 amino acids. Clones were read by immunoSEQ multiplex PCR, and TCRdb kept only the in-frame ones, dropping some. The table shows about 350,000 clones, with roughly 84% occurring only once. The treatment: around 19 received Ad26.COV2.S at low or high dose, single or two shots; several received placebo; per-sample allocation not given. Day 63 after the first vaccine or placebo injection was the time point for sampling. Adults aged 18-55 years in Boston included the donor. Expressing Wuhan-strain SARS-CoV-2 spike, an Ad26 vector served as the vaccine.

This material consisted of peripheral blood, taken in a trial of Ad26.COV2.S vaccine versus placebo. The chain has TRBV2 and TRBJ2-7; the D is unclear. The source of this sequence is a person between 18 and 65 years old who received the Ad26.COV2.S COVID-19 vaccine or a placebo. The CDR3 spells CASSEVRIYEQYF. CDR3 coding DNA: TGTGCCAGCAGTGAGGTGAGAATCTACGAGCAGTACTTC.